This T cell receptor beta chain was captured in a study of somatic mutations in cytotoxic T cells in rheumatoid arthritis. On the study more broadly: Among the T-cell populations stained with V beta antibodies, some were separated by flow sorting at nearly 100% purity, including V beta1+ cells whose TCRB was sequenced. General study results and limits: TRBV07 appeared slightly underrepresented in the rheumatoid arthritis patients. That finding was not adjusted to account for multiple comparisons. Healthy controls did not share the age-linked increase in CD8+ clonality seen in rheumatoid arthritis patients. The study found no significant difference in CD8+ T-cell clonality between rheumatoid arthritis patients and age-matched healthy controls.

Only in-frame clones appear in the TCRdb table, and some are missing; sequencing was by immunoSEQ multiplex PCR. The sample comprises more than 15,000 clones, around 79% of which are singletons, and about 19% rests with the top ten. This clone has just one count. The antigen is unknown. The length of the CDR3 is 13 residues. The junction had 3 bases not matched to a gene; V was cut back by 7 bases and J by 2 bases. Looked up from germline, CDR1 is MNHNS and CDR2 is SASEGT. V gene TRBV6-1 combines with J gene TRBJ2-5; 8 bases map to TRBD2. Sequenced material: CD8+ T cells sorted from blood. The sequence was obtained from a woman aged 60 to 75 in good health. For the CDR3, the DNA is TGTGCCAGCATCGGGACTAGACAAGAGACCCAGTACTTC. Amino acid sequence: CASIGTRQETQYF.